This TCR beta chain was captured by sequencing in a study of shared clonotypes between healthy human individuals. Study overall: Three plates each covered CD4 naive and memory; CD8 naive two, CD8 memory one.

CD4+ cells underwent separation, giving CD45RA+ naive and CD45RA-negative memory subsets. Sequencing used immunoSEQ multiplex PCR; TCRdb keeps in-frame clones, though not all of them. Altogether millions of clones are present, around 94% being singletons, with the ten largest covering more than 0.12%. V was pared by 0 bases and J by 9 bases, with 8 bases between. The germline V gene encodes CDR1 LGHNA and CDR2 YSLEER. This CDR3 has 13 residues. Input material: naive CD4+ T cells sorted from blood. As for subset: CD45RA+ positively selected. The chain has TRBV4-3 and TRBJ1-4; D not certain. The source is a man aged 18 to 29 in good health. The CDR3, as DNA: TGCGCCAGCAGCCAAGAATTTAGGAAAAAACTGTTTTTT. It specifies CASSQEFRKKLFF.